This entry is about one TCR beta chain. Its antigen is not known. The CDR3 has 13 amino acids. J lost 2 bases, V lost 10 bases, and 3 bases had no gene match. CDR1 and CDR2 from the germline V gene are LNHDA and SQIVND (reference sequence). These data originate in a study of cytomegalovirus exposure and HLA in healthy donors. Study-wide results and caveats: The study designated 160 or so TCR beta chains cytomegalovirus-associated.

TCRdb's copy holds only in-frame clones and misses some; the assay was immunoSEQ multiplex PCR. Of 280,000 or so clones listed, around 87% are singletons. The V call is TRBV19, the J call TRBJ1-5; 9 nucleotides match TRBD1. The receptor was isolated from a woman aged 18-29 years in good health and CMV-seronegative. The sample comprised PBMCs. This chain's CDR3 is CATRTGGNQPQHF. CDR3 DNA sequence: TGTGCCACCCGGACAGGGGGCAATCAGCCCCAGCATTTT.